This entry lists 21 T cell receptor beta chains sequenced from one sample in a study of CD8+ T cells in alopecia areata. cDNA serving as the sequencing template came from extracted, reverse transcribed RNA. Assay: immunoSEQ multiplex PCR; the TCRdb copy retains only in-frame clones and omits some. Of around 250,000 clones listed, around 67% were seen once; the top ten hold 0.95% to 1.5%. Sample: CD4+ T cells sorted from blood, taken at week 0. The source of these receptors is a human donor with alopecia areata.

V is TRBV18 and J is TRBJ1-1; no clear D gene. CDR1 is KGHSH, CDR2 LQKENI, per germline. There are 11 residues in the CDR3. Trimming took off 2 bases at V and 7 bases at J, with 5 bases between the two ends. The chain's CDR3 is CASSPKFEAFF. The CDR3 DNA reads as TGTGCCAGCTCACCAAAATTTGAAGCTTTCTTT.

Remarks on this clone: This sample also contains other DNA sequences that code for the same CDR3. V and J are TRBV29-1 and TRBJ2-7; D gene unclear. This CDR3 has 11 amino acids. CDR1 is SQVTM, CDR2 ANQGSEA, per germline. V lost 3 bases and J 3 bases, leaving 6 bases between the germline ends. DNA for the CDR3: TGCAGCGTTGAGGGGAACTACGAGCAGTACTTC. It specifies CSVEGNYEQYF.

This sequence joins TRBV4-1 and TRBJ2-2, with 10 bases matching TRBD2. The CDR3 has 17 residues. The germline gives CDR1 MGHRA, CDR2 YSYEKL. V shed 1 base and J 1 base; nucleotides not matched to a gene: 3. The CDR3 is CASSQGASGGNTGELFF. CDR3 DNA: TGCGCCAGCAGCCAAGGGGCTAGCGGGGGGAACACCGGGGAGCTGTTTTTT.

The chain employs TRBV7-9 and TRBJ2-1; 16 nucleotides align to TRBD2. After removal of 7 bases from V and 10 bases from J, the junction contained 10 bases not matched to a gene. Germline CDR1 and CDR2: SEHNR and FQNEAQ (reference sequence). This CDR3 spans 16 amino acids. The CDR3 nucleotides are TGTGCCAGCATCCGTCCGGGACTAGCGGGGGGGCAGGAGCAGTTCTTC. This sequence encodes CASIRPGLAGGQEQFF.

The chain carries TRBV11-2 and TRBJ2-2; D remains ambiguous. This CDR3 region has 15 residues. Per the germline V gene, CDR1 is SGHAT and CDR2 is FQNNGV. Trimming pared 1 base from V and 1 base from J, leaving 7 bases between. CDR3 in amino acids: CASSLVTQNTGELFF. In DNA form, the CDR3 reads TGTGCCAGCAGCTTAGTGACTCAGAACACCGGGGAGCTGTTTTTT.

This chain joins TRBV27 and TRBJ1-6; no reliable D call. V lost 6 bases to trimming and J lost 4 bases, with 13 bases between them. Germline V lookup: CDR1 MNHEY, CDR2 SMNVEV (reference sequence). CDR3 length equals 15 residues. The CDR3: CASSFRREYNSPLHF. CDR3 in DNA: TGTGCCAGCAGCTTCCGTCGGGAATATAATTCACCCCTCCACTTT.

The chain carries TRBV5-4 and TRBJ2-1; D possibly corresponds to TRBD1 (7 bases). With 4 bases removed from V and 8 bases from J, the gap between germline ends came to 13 bases. Germline CDR1 is SGHNT and CDR2 is YYREEE (reference sequence). This CDR3 has 13 residues. CDR3: CASSKGQRDEQFF. The CDR3 nucleotides are TGTGCCAGCAGCAAGGGACAGCGGGATGAGCAGTTCTTC.

The chain joins TRBV4-1 to TRBJ2-1, with 12 bases matching TRBD2. Germline CDR1 is MGHRA and CDR2 is YSYEKL. The CDR3 is 16 amino acids. Trimming at V came to 0 bases and at J to 15 bases, leaving 12 bases not matched to a gene. The CDR3 DNA sequence: TGCGCCAGCAGCCAAGATCTGGGACTAGCGGGCCTCGGGGGGTTCTTC. Residues: CASSQDLGLAGLGGFF.

This chain uses TRBV9 with TRBJ2-1; D perhaps matches TRBD1 (6 bases). The V end was cut by 0 bases, the J end by 2 bases, with 9 bases between. The CDR3 sequence is 15 residues long. Germline CDR1 SGDLS, CDR2 YYNGEE. The CDR3 DNA follows: TGTGCCAGCAGCGTAGAGGGGGTCCCCTACAATGAGCAGTTCTTC. Its translation is CASSVEGVPYNEQFF.

The V and J genes are TRBV6-5 and TRBJ2-7; TRBD2 is a possible D gene (6 bases). Trimming left V 0 bases short and J 3 bases short, with 9 bases between. CDR1 is MNHEY, CDR2 SVGAGI, per germline. There are 14 residues in the CDR3. CDR3 coding DNA: TGTGCCAGCAGTTACTCGATGGGGGGCTACGAGCAGTACTTC. It is translated as CASSYSMGGYEQYF.

J is TRBJ2-7 and V is TRBV4-3; D may match TRBD1 or TRBD2 (5 bases each). Germline V CDR1 and CDR2: LGHNA, YSLEER. Trimming removed 0 bases from V and 0 bases from J, with 6 bases in between. CDR3 length equals 14 residues. CDR3 DNA: TGCGCCAGCAGCCAAGATGGGGGCTCCTACGAGCAGTACTTC. Amino acids: CASSQDGGSYEQYF.

The V call is TRBV9, the J call TRBJ2-1; the match to TRBD1 covers 7 bases. The ends lost 2 bases at V and 6 bases at J; junction bases unmatched: 8. The CDR3 is 15 residues long. From germline, CDR1 is SGDLS and CDR2 YYNGEE. CDR3 coding DNA: TGTGCCAGCAGCGTCACCGGGACAGAGGGCAATGAGCAGTTCTTC. It translates to CASSVTGTEGNEQFF.

The chain employs TRBV7-9 and TRBJ1-6; 9 bases agree with TRBD1. Germline V lookup: CDR1 SEHNR, CDR2 FQNEAQ (reference sequence). Trimming cost V 5 bases and J 8 bases; bases outside gene matches: 10. CDR3 length: 16 amino acids. CDR3 DNA: TGTGCCAGCAGCACCGCCTTCCGGGACAGGGATTCACCCCTCCACTTT. It yields the protein CASSTAFRDRDSPLHF.

The V and J genes are TRBV29-1 and TRBJ1-1; D gene ambiguous. Germline CDR1 reads SQVTM; CDR2 reads ANQGSEA. CDR3 length equals 11 residues. V lost 5 bases, J lost 4 bases, and 8 bases lay in between. In DNA form, the CDR3 reads TGCAGCGTTAAAGCGGGCACTGAAGCTTTCTTT. It specifies CSVKAGTEAFF.

The gene calls are TRBV5-1 and TRBJ2-1; 7 bases map to TRBD2. The CDR3 sequence is 11 residues long. The V gene end was trimmed by 4 bases and the J gene end by 15 bases; junction bases not matched to a gene: 7. Germline V gene lookup returns CDR1 SGHRS and CDR2 YFSETQ. CDR3 sequence: CASSAGLRRFF. CDR3 coding DNA: TGCGCCAGCAGCGCGGGACTAAGACGGTTCTTC.

This clone appeared a few times. This chain uses TRBV9 with TRBJ2-1, with TRBD1 matching over 7 bases. This CDR3 has 12 residues. The V gene end was trimmed by 3 bases and the J gene end by 12 bases; junction bases not matched to a gene: 6. Germline values: CDR1 SGDLS, CDR2 YYNGEE. As DNA, the CDR3 is TGTGCCAGCAGCGAAGGGGGCATTCGGCAGTTCTTC. It translates to CASSEGGIRQFF.

This sequence joins TRBV10-2 and TRBJ1-2, with D maybe TRBD1 (6 bases). Germline CDR1 reads WSHSY; CDR2 reads SAAADI. CDR3 length: 13 amino acids. The germline V and J ends were trimmed by 6 bases and 3 bases, with 11 bases remaining between them. CDR3 in amino acids: CASRREGDYGYTF. The CDR3 region has the DNA TGCGCCAGCAGAAGAGAGGGGGACTATGGCTACACCTTC.

This clone was counted once. The genes are TRBV11-2 and TRBJ2-7; D is possibly TRBD1 or TRBD2 (5 bases each). The V gene lost 1 base and the J gene lost 6 bases, with 19 bases spanning the gap. Germline-derived CDR1 and CDR2 are SGHAT and FQNNGV. The CDR3 is 16 amino acids. In nucleotides, the CDR3 is TGTGCCAGCAGCTTAGGCCCTGTGACGGGACCCCTCGAGCAGTACTTC. As protein: CASSLGPVTGPLEQYF.

V is TRBV25-1 and J is TRBJ1-5; a weak D match, TRBD1 (6 bases). Germline-derived CDR1 and CDR2 are MGHDK and SYGVNS. Trimming removed 4 bases at V and 2 bases at J, with 9 bases between. The CDR3 runs to 14 residues. In nucleotides, the CDR3 is TGTGCCAGCAGTGTAGCAGGGGGCAATCAGCCCCAGCATTTT. It encodes CASSVAGGNQPQHF.

This clone was seen only a few times. This CDR3 is CASSQMGDQPQHF. As DNA, the CDR3 is TGTGCCAGCTCCCAGATGGGAGATCAGCCCCAGCATTTT. This chain links TRBV2 with TRBJ1-5; no definite D call. The CDR3 has 13 amino acids. Germline lookup yields CDR1 SNHLY and CDR2 FYNNEI. Trimming removed 8 bases from V and 5 bases from J, with 13 bases in between.

The V and J genes are TRBV25-1 and TRBJ2-3, with D maybe TRBD1 (6 bases). This CDR3 region has 13 residues. V shed 6 bases and J shed 6 bases, with 13 bases lying between them. CDR1 and CDR2 from the germline V gene are MGHDK and SYGVNS. The CDR3 bases are TGTGCCAGCAGCCTCAGGGGTTGGGATACGCAGTATTTT. It yields the protein CASSLRGWDTQYF. Together with reference TRBV25-1 and TRBJ2-3, the CDR3 gives the full variable domain: EADIYQTPRYLVIGTGKKITLECSQTMGHDKMYWYQQDPGMELHLIHYSYGVNSTEKGDLSSESTVSRIRTEHFPLTLESARPSHTSQYLCASSLRGWDTQYFGPGTRLTVL.